This T cell receptor beta chain originates from a study of T cell repertoires in cytomegalovirus infection. Study summary: Indicated by public TCR beta signatures were CMV infection and matching HLA type.

TCRdb ran MiXCR on the reads and lists one entry per CDR3 protein. The sample carries hundreds of thousands of distinct CDR3 sequences, 20% to 25% recorded once. This clonotype was observed a few times. Its specificity is unknown. General study results and limits: Carriers of CMV plus the relevant HLA were identified by cumulative public TCR beta family frequency.

Germline loops: CDR1 DFQATT, CDR2 SNEGSKA (reference sequence). The CDR3 consists of 13 residues. Trimming took off 6 bases at V and 6 bases at J, with 17 bases between the two ends. The clonotype was recovered from a human donor in good health (CMV status not recorded). Some clones in this sample may be carry-over from other donors' samples. Sequencing was done on a sample of CD8+ T cells from PBMCs. This chain links TRBV20-1 with TRBJ2-5; D perhaps matches TRBD1 (6 bases). CDR3 coding DNA: TGCAGTGCAGGGGGTTTCAGGGCCAAGACCCAGTACTTC. This sequence encodes CSAGGFRAKTQYF.